The clone carrying this T cell receptor (beta chain) was picked up one time. Its antigen remains unidentified. The record originates from a study of T cells in localized non-small cell lung cancer. Study-wide results and limits: Sequencing involved a lone tumor region, leaving heterogeneity possible. Longer overall survival was associated with a higher density of T cells in the blood.

The protocol was immunoSEQ multiplex PCR, while the TCRdb copy is restricted to in-frame clones and leaves out a portion. The data show just over 20,000 clones, with approximately 81% seen just once and 15% to 20% held by the top ten. The CDR3 extends over 14 amino acids. After removal of 2 bases from V and 4 bases from J, the junction contained 3 bases not matched to a gene. Germline V lookup: CDR1 MDHEN, CDR2 SYDVKM. J is TRBJ1-2 and V is TRBV28, with 8 bases that match TRBD1. The TCR comes from a woman between 35 and 75 years old with stage II squamous cell lung carcinoma. The sample was PBMCs, taken before any cancer treatment. The CDR3 nucleotides are TGTGCCAGCAGTTTAGGACAGGGATTCTATGGCTACACCTTC. Translation: CASSLGQGFYGYTF.